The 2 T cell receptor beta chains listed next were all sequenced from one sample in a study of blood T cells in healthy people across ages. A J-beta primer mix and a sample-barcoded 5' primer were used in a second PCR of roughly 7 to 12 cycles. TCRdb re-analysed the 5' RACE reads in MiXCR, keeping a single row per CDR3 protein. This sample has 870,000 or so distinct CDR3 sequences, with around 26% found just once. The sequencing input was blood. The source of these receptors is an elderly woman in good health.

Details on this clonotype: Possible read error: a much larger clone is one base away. The DNA of the CDR3 is TGTGCCAGCAGCCATGGGACTAGCTCCTACAATGAGCAGTACTTC. Amino acid sequence: CASSHGTSSYNEQYF. This chain uses TRBV3-1 with TRBJ2-1, with 9 nucleotides matching TRBD2. The end of the DNA is better explained by TRBJ2-7, so the J call may be wrong. Germline V gene data show CDR1 as LGHDT and CDR2 as YNNKEL (reference sequence). This CDR3 is built from 15 residues.

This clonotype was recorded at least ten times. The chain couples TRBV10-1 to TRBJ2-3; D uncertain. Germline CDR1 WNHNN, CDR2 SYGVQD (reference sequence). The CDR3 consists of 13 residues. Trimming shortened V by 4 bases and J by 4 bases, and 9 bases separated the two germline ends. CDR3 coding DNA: TGCGCCAGCAGTGTCACCGCCCCAGATACGCAGTATTTT. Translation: CASSVTAPDTQYF.